Each of the 17 T cell receptor beta chains below was sequenced from the same sample in a study of blood T cell repertoires in COVID-19. Measured with immunoSEQ multiplex PCR; TCRdb has only the in-frame clones, and not every one. The table lists under 200,000 clones, 84% of them singletons. The sample taken for sequencing was peripheral blood. These TCRs come from a man aged 18 to 30 with active or convalescent COVID-19.

J is TRBJ1-3 and V is TRBV5-5; 9 bases map to TRBD1. Germline values: CDR1 SGHKS, CDR2 YYEKEE (reference sequence). CDR3 length: 16 residues. V shed 2 bases and J 2 bases; nucleotides not matched to a gene: 5. The CDR3 reads CASSLRQGVTGNTIYF. The CDR3 coding sequence is TGTGCCAGCAGCTTACGACAGGGGGTAACTGGAAACACCATATATTTT.

This chain joins TRBV5-1 and TRBJ2-5, with TRBD1 matching 7 bases. From germline, CDR1 is SGHRS and CDR2 YFSETQ. This CDR3 comprises 14 residues. V shed 4 bases, J shed 3 bases, and the junction held 6 bases outside the gene matches. The CDR3 DNA sequence: TGCGCCAGCAGCCCCTCGACAGGGAAAGAGACCCAGTACTTC. Protein product: CASSPSTGKETQYF. The full variable domain, with the rest looked up from reference TRBV5-1 and TRBJ2-5, is KAGVTQTPRYLIKTRGQQVTLSCSPISGHRSVSWYQQTPGQGLQFLFEYFSETQRNKGNFPGRFSGRQFSNSRSEMNVSTLELGDSALYLCASSPSTGKETQYFGPGTRLLVL.

The J gene is TRBJ1-2, the V gene TRBV7-9, with 8 bases matching TRBD1. V shed 4 bases and J 0 bases; nucleotides not matched to a gene: 10. CDR1 and CDR2 from the germline V gene are SEHNR and FQNEAQ (reference sequence). The CDR3 consists of 17 residues. CDR3 DNA sequence: TGTGCCAGCAGCTCACTGGGGACAGGCGAGACTAACTATGGCTACACCTTC. Amino acid sequence: CASSSLGTGETNYGYTF.

This chain links TRBV10-3 with TRBJ1-1, with a tentative D call TRBD1 (5 bases). Germline CDR1 reads ENHRY; CDR2 reads SYGVKD. The germline V and J ends were trimmed by 4 bases and 2 bases, with 11 bases remaining between them. CDR3 length equals 14 residues. The DNA for the CDR3 is TGTGCCATCAGTGGCCGGGGGGTAAACACTGAAGCTTTCTTT. This translates into CAISGRGVNTEAFF.

This chain links TRBV19 with TRBJ2-3; 11 nucleotides align to TRBD2. The ends lost 5 bases at V and 5 bases at J; junction bases unmatched: 3. This CDR3 has 14 amino acids. The germline V gene encodes CDR1 LNHDA and CDR2 SQIVND (reference sequence). CDR3 region: CASSVGLAGDTQYF. The CDR3 region has the DNA TGTGCCAGTAGTGTCGGACTAGCGGGAGATACGCAGTATTTT.

This chain uses TRBV18 with TRBJ2-1; maybe TRBD2 (6 bases). CDR3 size: 13 residues. Germline-derived CDR1 and CDR2 are KGHSH and LQKENI. V was cut by 7 bases and J by 5 bases, with 12 bases left in between. The chain's CDR3 is CASYGTPDNEQFF. CDR3 nucleotides: TGTGCCAGCTACGGGACTCCCGACAATGAGCAGTTCTTC.

V gene TRBV6-5 combines with J gene TRBJ2-3; 10 nucleotides agree with TRBD1. Germline loops: CDR1 MNHEY, CDR2 SVGAGI. This CDR3 has 14 amino acids. Trimming at V came to 5 bases and at J to 6 bases, leaving 5 bases not matched to a gene. In DNA form, the CDR3 reads TGTGCCAGCAGTAAAAGGACAGGGGGGGATACGCAGTATTTT. Encoded protein: CASSKRTGGDTQYF.

V usage is TRBV20-1 and J usage is TRBJ2-3; the D is unclear. V was trimmed by 3 bases and J by 4 bases, leaving 17 bases between them. The CDR3 is 15 amino acids. Germline V gives CDR1 DFQATT, CDR2 SNEGSKA (reference sequence). The CDR3 here is CSASLILRSADTQYF. CDR3 nucleotide sequence: TGCAGTGCTAGTCTCATCCTGCGGTCCGCAGATACGCAGTATTTT.

The chain links TRBV2 to TRBJ2-2; 7 bases fit TRBD1. After removal of 7 bases from V and 2 bases from J, the junction contained 4 bases not matched to a gene. Germline-derived CDR1 and CDR2 are SNHLY and FYNNEI. The CDR3 is 14 residues long. The CDR3 spells CASKDRSNTGELFF. DNA for the CDR3: TGTGCCAGCAAGGACAGGAGCAACACCGGGGAGCTGTTTTTT.

This clone was recorded once. CDR3 DNA: TGTGCCAGCTCAGCCCGGGGACAGGGGAATTCACCCCTCCACTTT. Its protein is CASSARGQGNSPLHF. The genes are TRBV18 and TRBJ1-6, with 10 bases identical to TRBD1. The V gene end was trimmed by 5 bases and the J gene end by 7 bases; junction bases not matched to a gene: 5. Germline CDR1 reads KGHSH; CDR2 reads LQKENI. This CDR3 spans 15 amino acids.

This clone was seen more than once but under ten times. The gene calls are TRBV5-1 and TRBJ1-1; 9 bases line up with TRBD1. Unmatched junction bases numbered 5, after V lost 0 bases and J lost 5 bases. CDR3 length: 15 amino acids. Looked up from germline, CDR1 is SGHRS and CDR2 is YFSETQ. The CDR3 sequence: CASSLERTGVTEAFF. In DNA, the CDR3 is TGCGCCAGCAGCTTGGAGAGGACAGGGGTTACTGAAGCTTTCTTT.

The chain joins TRBV30 to TRBJ1-2; tentatively, D is TRBD1 (5 bases). The CDR3 is made up of 12 amino acids. V was cut by 3 bases and J by 4 bases, with 9 bases left in between. Germline CDR1 is GTSNPN and CDR2 is SVGIG (reference sequence). This CDR3 is CAWSREGYGYTF. CDR3 nucleotide sequence: TGTGCCTGGAGCAGGGAGGGCTATGGCTACACCTTC.

This clone was found a few times. Written as DNA, the CDR3 is TGTGCCAGCAGTATATTGGGGACAGGGGCGACCGGGGAGCTGTTTTTT. This encodes CASSILGTGATGELFF. The chain is built from TRBV6-6 and TRBJ2-2; 10 positions match TRBD1. The germline gives CDR1 MNHNY, CDR2 SVGAGI (reference sequence). The CDR3 is made up of 16 amino acids. V lost 5 bases, J lost 5 bases, and 8 bases stayed unmatched.

This clone has only one observation. V and J are TRBV11-2 and TRBJ2-7; 8 bases align to TRBD1. J gave up 0 bases and V 6 bases, and 4 bases lay outside the gene matches. Germline V CDR1 and CDR2: SGHAT, FQNNGV. The CDR3 is made up of 14 amino acids. CDR3 in DNA: TGTGCCAGCAGTCGGGACAGGCCCTCCTACGAGCAGTACTTC. Translated: CASSRDRPSYEQYF. The whole variable domain, remainder taken from reference TRBV11-2 and TRBJ2-7, is EAGVAQSPRYKIIEKRQSVAFWCNPISGHATLYWYQQILGQGPKLLIQFQNNGVVDDSQLPKDRFSAERLKGVDSTLKIQPAKLEDSAVYLCASSRDRPSYEQYFGPGTRLTVT.

The V call is TRBV5-4, the J call TRBJ2-1; D call uncertain. The V and J ends lost 2 bases and 0 bases respectively, with 9 bases between them. CDR3 size: 15 residues. Germline CDR1 and CDR2: SGHNT and YYREEE (reference sequence). CDR3 nucleotides: TGTGCCAGCAGCTTTCTTCACAACTCCTACAATGAGCAGTTCTTC. This encodes CASSFLHNSYNEQFF.

The chain joins TRBV28 to TRBJ2-7; possible D gene TRBD2, 5 bases. Germline V gives CDR1 MDHEN, CDR2 SYDVKM. There are 18 residues in the CDR3. Trimming removed 7 bases at V and 0 bases at J, with 25 bases between. Here the CDR3 reads CASTCMSGYLISSYEQYF. The DNA of the CDR3 is TGTGCCAGCACTTGTATGAGCGGTTACCTCATATCCTCCTACGAGCAGTACTTC.

The rearrangement joins TRBV7-2 to TRBJ1-6, with D possibly matching TRBD1 (6 bases). V shed 7 bases and J shed 3 bases, with 7 bases lying between them. The CDR3 spans 13 residues. The V gene's germline CDR1 is SGHTA and CDR2 FQGNSA. CDR3 region: CASNRDYNSPLHF. The CDR3 nucleotides are TGTGCCAGCAACAGGGACTATAATTCACCCCTCCACTTT.